A selection of T cell receptor beta chains follows, all from one sample in a study of T cell repertoires in cytomegalovirus infection. In TCRdb, the reads were re-called with MiXCR into one record per CDR3 protein. The profile shows around 530,000 distinct CDR3 sequences, 26% of them singletons. The specimen was PBMCs. These receptors all come from a human donor in good health (CMV status not recorded). Some clones in this sample may be carry-over from other donors' samples. The CDR3 runs from the conserved cysteine through the conserved F or W. A D gene is named only where the DNA matches it firmly. Clone size is given for some rows only: seen once, a few or many times, or a class if the clone is expanded.

D: TRBD1; size: few; J: TRBJ1-4; V: TRBV19; CDR3: CASSNLPGTANEKLFF; DNA: TGTGCCAGTAGTAATTTACCCGGGACAGCGAATGAAAAACTGTTTTTT
D: TRBD2; size: many; J: TRBJ2-3; V: TRBV12-3/TRBV12-4; CDR3: CASSPTLTGGTDTQYF; DNA: TGTGCCAGCAGCCCAACCTTGACGGGAGGGACAGATACGCAGTATTTT
D: TRBD1; size: many; J: TRBJ1-2; V: TRBV7-6; CDR3: CASSLATGSGYTF; DNA: TGTGCCAGCAGCCTTGCGACAGGGAGTGGCTACACCTTC
D: -; size: few; J: TRBJ2-7; V: TRBV12-3/TRBV12-4; CDR3: CASSLSSLGGGLYEQYF; DNA: TGTGCCAGCAGTTTATCATCTCTGGGGGGAGGACTCTACGAGCAGTACTTC
D: -; size: -; J: TRBJ1-4; V: TRBV7-9; CDR3: CASSEGLRGEKLFF; DNA: TGTGCCAGCAGCGAGGGCCTCAGGGGCGAAAAACTGTTTTTT
D: -; size: -; J: TRBJ2-5; V: TRBV6-5; CDR3: CASSYSSPETQYF; DNA: TGTGCCAGCAGTTACTCTAGCCCTGAGACCCAGTACTTC
D: TRBD1; size: few; J: TRBJ2-7; V: TRBV6-2/TRBV6-3; CDR3: CASSPLYRTGDEQYF; DNA: TGTGCCAGCAGTCCTCTATATCGGACAGGGGACGAGCAGTACTTC
D: TRBD2; size: -; J: TRBJ2-1; V: TRBV20-1; CDR3: CSARDPSGGPINEQFF; DNA: TGCAGTGCTAGAGATCCTAGCGGGGGACCAATCAATGAGCAGTTCTTC
D: TRBD1; size: -; J: TRBJ2-7; V: TRBV18; CDR3: CASSLKQGGPYEQYF; DNA: TGTGCCAGCTCACTCAAACAGGGGGGACCGTACGAGCAGTACTTC
D: TRBD1; size: -; J: TRBJ1-4; V: TRBV30; CDR3: CAWSQAGGAATNEKLFF; DNA: TGTGCCTGGAGCCAAGCAGGGGGAGCAGCAACTAATGAAAAACTGTTTTTT